Below are 20 T cell receptor beta chains sequenced from a single sample in a study of tumor and adjacent non-tumor tissue in lung cancer (dated by TCRdb to the late 2010s). Libraries came from multiplex PCR. Sequencing was carried out with an Illumina HiSeq 2500. TCRbeta libraries were constructed through three rounds of nested PCR with primers (Table S4) according to protocols modified from ARM-PCR. TCRdb applied fastp at Q25 and MiXCR to the public reads, then kept only in-frame beta chains. Here each entry gathers all rows of one CDR3 protein and keeps the most common genes and DNA. This sample comprises under 150,000 distinct CDR3 sequences, 66% of them detected only once. The ten largest clonotypes hold 9.5% to 15% of the sample. RNA was isolated from bulk, unsorted tissue, and RNA quality was assessed with a NanoDrop ND-1000 and an Agilent 2100. The sample taken for sequencing was lung tumor tissue. Receptors originate from a man under 40 with non-small cell lung cancer.

With respect to this clonotype: A read error may produce the germline difference seen at one junction end. V is TRBV12-3 or TRBV12-4 and J is TRBJ1-2, with D possibly matching TRBD1 (5 bases). This CDR3 spans 11 amino acids. The CDR3 here is CVSSSGTGYTF. In nucleotides, the CDR3 is TGCGTCAGCAGTTCAGGGACGGGCTACACCTTC.

A few counts support this clonotype. A read error may account for a junction end that differs from germline. The chain recombines TRBV6-2 or TRBV6-3 with TRBJ2-3; TRBD2 might be the D (6 bases). The CDR3 length is 14 residues. Germline V gene lookup returns CDR1 MNHEY and CDR2 SVGEGT. CDR3 protein: CASNPRRAGDMQYF. The CDR3 region has the DNA TGTGCCAGCAACCCTCGGAGGGCAGGAGATATGCAGTATTTT.

This clonotype was counted once. A much larger clone is a single base away; this may be a read error. J is TRBJ1-2 and V is TRBV6-5; 9 bases map to TRBD1. This CDR3 has 14 amino acids. Trimming at V came to 5 bases and at J to 8 bases, leaving 9 bases not matched to a gene. Looked up from germline, CDR1 is MNHEY and CDR2 is SVGAGI. In DNA, the CDR3 is TGTGCCAGCAGTCCCCCCAGGACAGGGGACGGCTACACCTTC. It encodes CASSPPRTGDGYTF.

Regarding this clonotype: Mismatch with germline at one junction end may stem from a read error. V is TRBV11-2 and J is TRBJ2-3; TRBD1 matches 7 bases. Germline CDR1 and CDR2: SGHAT and FQNNGV. This CDR3 is built from 13 residues. As DNA, the CDR3 is TGTGCCATCAGCCTGACAGGGAGAGATACGCAGTATTTT. It yields the protein CAISLTGRDTQYF.

As regards this clonotype: With a much larger clone just one base away, this may be a read error. The chain has TRBV6-1 and TRBJ2-3; 8 bases are a match to TRBD2. The CDR3 sequence is 16 residues long. V lost 7 bases and J lost 3; bases outside the gene matches: 12. Germline V gene data show CDR1 as MNHNS and CDR2 as SASEGT. The CDR3 DNA follows: TGTGCCAGCACCCCGCGACTAGCGAGAGATACAGATACGCAGTATTTT. Its translation: CASTPRLARDTDTQYF.

A note on this clonotype: A read error is likely, as this CDR3 ends without the conserved phenylalanine or tryptophan. The J gene is TRBJ2-5, the V gene TRBV11-3; no firm D call. The CDR3 contains 20 residues. Between the trimmed V and J ends, which lost 2 bases and 3 bases, there was a span of 28 bases. CDR1 and CDR2 (germline): SGHNT, YENEEA. CDR3 amino acids: CASSLFPRLNRAAREETQYS. The CDR3 DNA follows: TGTGCCAGCAGCTTATTCCCCAGGCTCAATCGGGCAGCAAGAGAAGAGACCCAGTACTCC.

In regard to this clonotype: With a much larger clone just one base away, this may be a read error. The gene calls are TRBV12-3 or TRBV12-4 and TRBJ2-5; TRBD2 might be the D (5 bases). The CDR3 covers 13 residues. The CDR3 DNA is TGTGCCAGCAGTTTAGCCCGGGGTGAGAGCCAGTACTTC. This encodes CASSLARGESQYF.

Of note for this clonotype: The conserved closing phenylalanine or tryptophan is absent in this CDR3, likely reflecting a read error. No DNA is shown, since the ends of the CDR3 on it are uncertain; the CDR3 is the one TCRdb lists. The rearrangement uses TRBV11-2 and TRBJ1-6. Germline V lookup: CDR1 SGHAT, CDR2 FQNNGV. A total of 19 residues make up the CDR3, ends included. The CDR3 loop is CASSNARSRGGSFNSPIHL.

This chain links TRBV20-1 with TRBJ2-7; 7 bases are a match to TRBD2. Per the germline V gene, CDR1 is DFQATT and CDR2 is SNEGSKA (reference sequence). This CDR3 contains 14 residues. V trimming: 6 bases; J trimming: 0 bases; junction bases outside the gene matches: 8. The CDR3 loop is CSAEWGGVSYEQYF. In nucleotides, the CDR3 is TGCAGTGCCGAGTGGGGGGGGGTCTCCTACGAGCAGTACTTC.

A remark on this clonotype: A much larger clone lies one base from this, so it may be a read error. V gene TRBV6-2 or TRBV6-3 combines with J gene TRBJ2-1; the match to TRBD2 covers 7 bases. This CDR3 has 12 residues. CDR1 and CDR2 (germline): MNHEY, SVGEGT. CDR3 sequence (DNA): TGTGCCAGCAGCCAACTAGCGAGGGAGCACTTCTTC. It encodes CASSQLAREHFF.

This clonotype came up many times. The V gene is TRBV7-9, the J gene TRBJ2-7; 7 nucleotides agree with TRBD1. The CDR3 consists of 15 residues. With 5 bases clipped from V and 3 bases from J, the junction kept 10 bases outside the gene matches. CDR1 SEHNR and CDR2 FQNEAQ come from the germline V gene (reference sequence). The CDR3 DNA reads TGTGCCAGCAGCCTCCCCGCGACAGGGAACTACGAGCAGTACTTC. As protein: CASSLPATGNYEQYF.

To note about this clonotype: A much larger clonotype is one base distant, so this may be a read error. The V call is TRBV6-1, the J call TRBJ2-2; a possible D gene is TRBD1 (5 bases). CDR1 is MNHNS, CDR2 SASEGT, per germline. The CDR3 covers 15 residues. V was pared by 2 bases and J by 3 bases, with 10 bases between. Here the CDR3 DNA reads TGTGCCAGCAGTGAAATCCAGGGATACACCGGGGAGCTGTTTTTT. This sequence encodes CASSEIQGYTGELFF.

As to this clonotype: Relative to the germline gene, one junction end is altered; a read error may explain this. The V call is TRBV6-1, the J call TRBJ1-2, with 7 bases lining up with TRBD1. This CDR3 spans 15 amino acids. Germline lookup yields CDR1 MNHNS and CDR2 SASEGT. DNA of the CDR3: TGTGCTAGCAGGGAACCGGGACAGCCCCCCTGTGGCTACACCTTC. It is translated as CASREPGQPPCGYTF.

Remarks on this clonotype: The junction shows a germline mismatch at one end, possibly a read error. V is TRBV4-2 and J is TRBJ1-4, with 8 bases fitting TRBD1. Germline V gene sequence: CDR1 LGHNA, CDR2 YNFKEQ. This CDR3 region has 13 residues. As DNA, the CDR3 is TGTGCCTGCGGGGGACAGGCGGTTGAAGAACTATTTTTT. It is translated as CACGGQAVEELFF.

This clonotype was counted ten times or more. The chain couples TRBV6-1 to TRBJ2-7, with TRBD1 identical over 9 bases. Germline V gene sequence: CDR1 MNHNS, CDR2 SASEGT. The CDR3 consists of 15 residues. V lost 2 bases to trimming and J lost 3 bases; unmatched junction nucleotides: 5. The CDR3 reads CASSEIGTGFYEQYF. DNA of the CDR3: TGTGCCAGCAGTGAAATAGGGACAGGGTTCTACGAGCAGTACTTC.

This clonotype was recorded many times. The genes are TRBV4-2 and TRBJ2-3; 8 bases line up with TRBD2. Germline V gives CDR1 LGHNA, CDR2 YNFKEQ. V shed 0 bases and J 6 bases; nucleotides not matched to a gene: 5. The CDR3 spans 15 residues. This chain's CDR3 is CASSQDLVAGDTQYF. In DNA, the CDR3 is TGTGCCAGCAGCCAAGATCTGGTAGCGGGGGATACGCAGTATTTT.

This clonotype has only one observation. The CDR3 does not end in the conserved phenylalanine or tryptophan, so this is likely a read error. V usage is TRBV12-3 or TRBV12-4 and J usage is TRBJ2-2; possible D gene TRBD2, 6 bases. Between the trimmed V and J ends, which lost 2 bases and 0 bases, there was a span of 13 bases. The CDR3 loop spans 17 amino acids. CDR3 protein: CASSLCTGVTNTGELFS. The CDR3 DNA follows: TGTGCCAGCAGTTTATGTACGGGAGTAACGAACACCGGGGAGCTGTTTTCT.

As for this clonotype: This could be a read error, since a much larger clone is one nucleotide away. V and J are TRBV20-1 and TRBJ1-4, with 9 bases fitting TRBD1. Germline lookup yields CDR1 DFQATT and CDR2 SNEGSKA (reference sequence). The CDR3 sequence is 13 residues long. As DNA, the CDR3 is TGCAGTGCTGTGGGACAGGGAGGTGAAAAACTGATTTTT. Protein sequence: CSAVGQGGEKLIF.

As concerns this clonotype: The junction and the germline gene differ at one end; a read error may be behind it. The chain joins TRBV24-1 to TRBJ2-1, with D perhaps matching TRBD1 (5 bases). From germline, CDR1 is KGHDR and CDR2 SFDVKD. This CDR3 region has 12 residues. CDR3 sequence: CAASVGLNEQFF. The CDR3 DNA is TGTGCCGCCAGTGTGGGGCTGAATGAGCAGTTCTTC.

In the case of this clonotype: A read error is possible here, since a much larger clone lies one base away. This chain uses TRBV4-3 with TRBJ1-2; D remains ambiguous. Looked up from germline, CDR1 is LGHNA and CDR2 is YSLEER. V was cut by 0 bases and J by 7 bases, with 12 bases left in between. The CDR3 extends over 14 amino acids. The CDR3 DNA follows: TGCGCCAGCAGCCAAGATTCGATCAACGGTGGCTACACCTTC. Translation: CASSQDSINGGYTF.